This is a list of T cell receptor beta chains from one sample in a study of cytomegalovirus exposure and HLA in healthy donors. Sequenced by immunoSEQ multiplex PCR; TCRdb stores in-frame clones only, minus some. Of 150,000 to 200,000 clones listed, 65% to 80% are singletons. Specimen: PBMCs. These receptors came from a woman in her 40s in good health and CMV-seronegative. CDR3s include the opening cysteine and the closing phenylalanine or tryptophan. Fields, in order: clone size, V gene, D gene, J gene, CDR3 protein, CDR3 DNA. A D gene is named only where the DNA matches it firmly. Expanded clones are given a class, and other clones once, few, many or no size at all.

>.|TRBV7-2|.|TRBJ2-5
CASNFPGLLQETQYF
TGTGCCAGCAACTTCCCCGGACTGTTACAAGAGACCCAGTACTTC
>once|TRBV5-4|.|TRBJ1-2
CASSLAARYGYTF
TGTGCCAGCAGCTTGGCCGCCCGGTATGGCTACACCTTC
>few|TRBV5-1|.|TRBJ1-4
CASSWAATPTNEKLFF
TGCGCCAGCAGCTGGGCTGCGACCCCAACTAATGAAAAACTGTTTTTT
>few|TRBV19|.|TRBJ2-1
CASSLGGSYNEQFF
TGTGCCAGTAGCCTTGGAGGATCCTACAATGAGCAGTTCTTC
>once|TRBV10-3|.|TRBJ2-3
CAISEGSGSHTQYF
TGTGCCATCTCCGAGGGAAGCGGTTCGCATACGCAGTATTTT
>.|TRBV11-1|.|TRBJ2-6
CASSSKLSGANVLTF
TGTGCCAGCAGTTCGAAGCTCTCTGGGGCCAACGTCCTGACTTTC
>.|TRBV4-3|.|TRBJ1-1
CASSQDPRRLYTEAFF
TGCGCCAGCAGCCAAGACCCACGCAGGTTATACACTGAAGCTTTCTTT
>few|TRBV7-2|.|TRBJ2-7
CASSLSRVAGEQYF
TGTGCCAGCAGCTTATCCCGGGTCGCGGGCGAGCAGTACTTC
>.|TRBV2|.|TRBJ1-1
CASSPRDGRGNTEAFF
TGTGCCAGCAGCCCCAGGGATGGCAGGGGTAACACTGAAGCTTTCTTT
>few|TRBV5-4|TRBD1|TRBJ1-5
CASSSDREGNQPQHF
TGTGCCAGCAGCTCAGACAGGGAGGGCAATCAGCCCCAGCATTTT
>few|TRBV12-5|TRBD2|TRBJ2-1
CASALNPGLGRFF
TGTGCTAGCGCGCTTAACCCGGGACTAGGCCGGTTCTTC
>once|TRBV19|TRBD1|TRBJ1-5
CASSIKGAGNQPQHF
TGCGCCAGTAGTATAAAGGGGGCTGGCAATCAGCCCCAGCATTTT
>.|TRBV7-8|TRBD2|TRBJ2-7
CASSARLAGGHEQYF
TGTGCCAGCAGCGCGCGACTAGCGGGAGGGCACGAGCAGTACTTC
>.|TRBV29-1|.|TRBJ1-1
CSPKTRELDTEAFF
TGCAGCCCTAAAACCAGGGAATTGGACACTGAAGCTTTCTTT
>.|TRBV18|TRBD1|TRBJ2-4
CASSPDRVGAKNIQYF
TGTGCCAGCTCACCGGACAGGGTTGGAGCCAAAAACATTCAGTACTTC
>.|TRBV7-8|TRBD2|TRBJ2-3
CASSPASGGLAGGGDTQYF
TGTGCCAGCAGCCCGGCCTCTGGGGGACTGGCGGGAGGAGGAGATACGCAGTATTTT
>.|TRBV6-6|TRBD2|TRBJ2-7
CASRATSGGTYEQYF
TGTGCCAGCAGGGCCACTAGCGGGGGTACCTACGAGCAGTACTTC
>once|TRBV19|TRBD1|TRBJ1-2
CACRADRVWGYTF
TGTGCCTGCCGGGCGGACAGGGTCTGGGGCTACACCTTC
>.|TRBV5-1|.|TRBJ2-3
CASSLAGERRDTQYF
TGCGCCAGCAGCCTTGCCGGGGAGAGAAGAGATACGCAGTATTTT
>.|TRBV7-2|TRBD2|TRBJ2-3
CASGHSGGGPDTQYF
TGTGCCAGCGGTCATAGCGGGGGGGGGCCAGATACGCAGTATTTT
>few|TRBV9|.|TRBJ2-2
CASSATIPGELFF
TGTGCCAGCAGCGCGACTATCCCCGGGGAGCTGTTTTTT
>few|TRBV5-1|.|TRBJ2-2
CASSLGGGPNTGELFF
TGCGCCAGCAGCTTGGGGGGGGGCCCGAACACCGGGGAGCTGTTTTTT
>few|TRBV27|.|TRBJ1-5
CASSPGGASHQPQHF
TGTGCCAGCTCCCCCGGAGGGGCCTCTCATCAGCCCCAGCATTTT
>.|TRBV5-1|TRBD2|TRBJ2-1
CASSSGLAGKSSYNEQFF
TGCGCCAGCAGCTCCGGACTAGCGGGGAAGAGCTCCTACAATGAGCAGTTCTTC
>.|TRBV29-1|TRBD1|TRBJ1-2
CSVEVGTVYTF
TGCAGCGTTGAAGTCGGGACAGTTTACACCTTC
>.|TRBV6-4|.|TRBJ1-2
CASSDSAGWGYTF
TGTGCCAGCAGTGACTCGGCAGGGTGGGGCTACACCTTC
>.|TRBV19|.|TRBJ2-1
CASSIGQNNEQFF
TGTGCCAGTAGTATCGGACAAAACAATGAGCAGTTCTTC
>.|TRBV27|TRBD1|TRBJ1-2
CAGPTGDNYGYTF
TGTGCCGGACCCACAGGGGATAACTATGGCTACACCTTC
>.|TRBV7-3|TRBD2|TRBJ2-1
CASSLMGTSGGEQFF
TGTGCCAGCAGCTTAATGGGGACTAGCGGAGGTGAGCAGTTCTTC
>.|TRBV6-5|.|TRBJ2-7
CASIGADSYEQYF
TGTGCCAGCATTGGGGCAGACTCCTACGAGCAGTACTTC
>once|TRBV30|TRBD2|TRBJ2-2
CAGGRPGGDTGELFF
TGTGCCGGAGGGCGCCCGGGAGGTGACACCGGGGAGCTGTTTTTT
>.|TRBV25-1|.|TRBJ1-2
CASSDITWNYGYTF
TGTGCCAGCAGTGATATAACTTGGAACTATGGCTACACCTTC
>few|TRBV11-3|.|TRBJ1-2
CASSGQTGYNYGYTF
TGTGCCAGCAGCGGCCAAACAGGATATAACTATGGCTACACCTTC
>.|TRBV30|TRBD1|TRBJ1-1
CAWGQGDTEAFF
TGTGCCTGGGGACAGGGCGACACTGAAGCTTTCTTT
>.|TRBV5-4|TRBD1|TRBJ2-2
CASSSDRGQNTGELFF
TGTGCCAGCAGCAGTGACAGGGGGCAGAACACCGGGGAGCTGTTTTTT
>.|TRBV4-3|.|TRBJ1-1
CASNRKGDTEAFF
TGCGCCAGCAATCGGAAAGGGGATACTGAAGCTTTCTTT
>.|TRBV7-2|.|TRBJ2-3
CASSLGSSRDTQYF
TGTGCCAGCAGCTTAGGGTCCTCTAGAGATACGCAGTATTTT
>.|TRBV9|.|TRBJ1-5
CASSVEGALDQPQHF
TGTGCCAGCAGCGTAGAAGGGGCCCTCGATCAGCCCCAGCATTTT